The rows below give T cell receptor beta chains drawn from one sample of a study of T cell clones after liver transplantation. Here immunoSEQ multiplex PCR was the method, and the copy in TCRdb shows in-frame clones only, minus some. The table records approximately 100,000 clones, about 80% of them present only once. The sequenced sample was CD4+ T cells from blood, obtained approximately 50 months after liver transplant. The receptors originated from a human patient who received a liver transplant. Some T cells may be supplied by the graft donor. CDR3s include the opening cysteine and the closing phenylalanine or tryptophan. A D gene is named only where the DNA matches it firmly. The size field is filled for only some rows; it gives once, few, many or a size class.

clone_size d_call j_call v_call cdr3_nt cdr3_aa
. . TRBJ1-2 TRBV6-5 TGTGCCAGCAGTTACGGACGGTCCTATGGCTACACCTTC CASSYGRSYGYTF
once . TRBJ2-3 TRBV15 TGTGCCACCAGCAGAGCGGGAGAATCGACAGATACGCAGTATTTT CATSRAGESTDTQYF
. TRBD2 TRBJ2-2 TRBV4-1 TGCGCCAGCAGCCCTGGGGCTAGCGGGAGTGTAGCCGGGGAGCTGTTTTTT CASSPGASGSVAGELFF
once . TRBJ2-7 TRBV11-2 TGTGCCAGCAGCCGCACGGGGTTCCCGTACTTC CASSRTGFPYF
few . TRBJ2-7 TRBV18 TGTGCCAGCTCACCTTTGGGTTCCTCGTACGAGCAGTACTTC CASSPLGSSYEQYF
. TRBD2 TRBJ2-5 TRBV11-2 TGTGCCAGCGGTTTGACTAGCGGGAGTCGGGAGACCCAGTACTTC CASGLTSGSRETQYF
. . TRBJ2-4 TRBV19 TGTGCCAGTAGTCTAGGGGGAACGGCCAAAAACATTCAGTACTTC CASSLGGTAKNIQYF
. . TRBJ2-3 TRBV5-6 TGTGCCAGCAGCTTGCAGGGGCCAGGAGATACGCAGTATTTT CASSLQGPGDTQYF
. TRBD1 TRBJ2-1 TRBV5-6 TGTGCCAGCAGCTTGGATGGGACAGCAAATGAGCAGTTCTTC CASSLDGTANEQFF
. TRBD1 TRBJ2-1 TRBV11-3 TGTGCCAGCAGCTTAGGGACAGGGCTAATAAATGAGCAGTTCTTC CASSLGTGLINEQFF
few TRBD1 TRBJ1-5 TRBV5-1 TGCGCCAGCAGCTTACAGGGGGGCAATCAGCCCCAGCATTTT CASSLQGGNQPQHF
. . TRBJ1-1 TRBV7-2 TGTGCCAGCAGCCCGCGGGTGGGATCACTCTGGAACACTGAAGCTTTCTTT CASSPRVGSLWNTEAFF
. . TRBJ2-2 TRBV7-9 TGTGCCAGCAGCTCTTATTCGGTGGGGGAGCTGTTTTTT CASSSYSVGELFF
. TRBD1 TRBJ2-7 TRBV6-5 TGTGCCAGCAGTTACGACAGGGACTACGAGCAGTACTTC CASSYDRDYEQYF
. TRBD1 TRBJ2-2 TRBV4-1 TGCGCCAGTCAGGGGGACGCCGGGGAGCTGTTTTTT CASQGDAGELFF
. . TRBJ2-6 TRBV7-2 TGTGCCAGCAGCATACAGGGCTCTGGGGCCAACGTCCTGACTTTC CASSIQGSGANVLTF
. . TRBJ1-2 TRBV29-1 TGCAGCGTTGTAGGGAGAACCTATGGCTACACCTTC CSVVGRTYGYTF
. . TRBJ1-1 TRBV29-1 TGCAGCGTTGGGAATGCTGAAGCTTTCTTT CSVGNAEAFF
. TRBD2 TRBJ2-1 TRBV4-3 TGCGCCAGCAGCCTCACCCTTCCCGGAGCGGGGGGGTCCTACAATGAGCAGTTCTTC CASSLTLPGAGGSYNEQFF
. . TRBJ1-2 TRBV29-1 TGCAGCGTTGACGCTACAGGCTTATCCTATGGCTACACCTTC CSVDATGLSYGYTF
once . TRBJ2-1 TRBV5-6 TGTGCCAGCGCCCTCGAAGCTAGAGGGGAGCAGTTCTTC CASALEARGEQFF
. TRBD2 TRBJ2-3 TRBV10-3 TGTGCCATCAAACTAGCGGGGGGGAGCACAGATACGCAGTATTTT CAIKLAGGSTDTQYF
. TRBD1 TRBJ1-3 TRBV18 TGTGCCAGCTCACCACAGTCAGGGGGCTCTGGAAACACCATATATTTT CASSPQSGGSGNTIYF
. . TRBJ1-3 TRBV10-3 TGTGCCATCCGGCGGGAGTCAAGTGGAAACACCATATATTTT CAIRRESSGNTIYF
. TRBD1 TRBJ2-7 TRBV15 TGTGCCACCAGCAGCCCCCGGGACAGGATGACCTACGAGCAGTACTTC CATSSPRDRMTYEQYF
. . TRBJ2-3 TRBV7-2 TGTGCCAGCAGCCCGCACACAGATACGCAGTATTTT CASSPHTDTQYF
once . TRBJ2-2 TRBV6-6 TGTGCCAGCAGTACCCGACAGAACACCGGGGAGCTGTTTTTT CASSTRQNTGELFF
. . TRBJ1-6 TRBV28 TGTGCCAGCGATAAAATTTATAATTCACCCCTCCACTTT CASDKIYNSPLHF
. . TRBJ1-2 TRBV28 TGTGCCAGCAGTTTAAATCAGGGTGTGGGCTACACCTTC CASSLNQGVGYTF
. . TRBJ1-2 TRBV4-2 TGTGCCAGCAGCCAAGGCGACGGTAACTATGGCTACACCTTC CASSQGDGNYGYTF
. TRBD1 TRBJ2-5 TRBV5-6 TGTGCCAGCAGCTTGACTACGACAGGGCCGCAAGAGACCCAGTACTTC CASSLTTTGPQETQYF
. . TRBJ1-3 TRBV6-5 TGTGCCAGCAGTTACTCAAGGGGGGCGACTGGAAACACCATATATTTT CASSYSRGATGNTIYF
once TRBD2 TRBJ2-5 TRBV9 TGTGCCAGCAGCGTGTTAGCGGGGGGCCTGACGGAGACCCAGTACTTC CASSVLAGGLTETQYF
. . TRBJ2-3 TRBV18 TGTGCCAGCTCACCCACTGAGCAGGGGTCCCGCACAGATACGCAGTATTTT CASSPTEQGSRTDTQYF
. . TRBJ1-2 TRBV5-8 TGTGCCAGCAACGGGGTAGGCTACACCTTC CASNGVGYTF
. . TRBJ2-3 TRBV9 TGTGCCAGCAGCGTAGATGGCGGAACTAGCACAGATACGCAGTATTTT CASSVDGGTSTDTQYF
. TRBD2 TRBJ2-3 TRBV18 TGTGCCAGCTCACCCCTCGGACTAGCGGACCCTGGGGATACGCAGTATTTT CASSPLGLADPGDTQYF
. . TRBJ2-2 TRBV19 TGTGCCAGTAGTATTTGGGGCAGGCAAAACACCGGGGAGCTGTTTTTT CASSIWGRQNTGELFF
. . TRBJ2-1 TRBV19 TGTGCCAGTCGACTTCGGGACTCATACAATGAGCAGTTCTTC CASRLRDSYNEQFF
. . TRBJ1-6 TRBV6-1 TGTGCCAGCAGTCTTCCGGGACCCCTCCACTTT CASSLPGPLHF
once TRBD1 TRBJ2-5 TRBV4-2 TGTGCCAGCAGCCATCGCAGGGACAGTCAAGAGACCCAGTACTTC CASSHRRDSQETQYF
. . TRBJ1-3 TRBV2 TGTGCCAGCCACCTCTCTGGAAACACCATATATTTT CASHLSGNTIYF
. . TRBJ1-5 TRBV2 TGTGCCAGCAAGATGGACACTGAAAAACAGCCCCAGCATTTT CASKMDTEKQPQHF
. TRBD2 TRBJ2-3 TRBV10-3 TGTGCCACCAGTAGCGGGTCTGGCACAGATACGCAGTATTTT CATSSGSGTDTQYF
. TRBD2 TRBJ2-3 TRBV11-2 TGTGCCAGCAGCTTCGCGGGGGGAGGTTACAGCACAGATACGCAGTATTTT CASSFAGGGYSTDTQYF
few . TRBJ1-1 TRBV18 TGTGCCAGCTCAGCCGTTACGAACACTGAAGCTTTCTTT CASSAVTNTEAFF
. . TRBJ2-1 TRBV9 TGTGCCAGCAGCGTACAGGGGAATGAGCAGTTCTTC CASSVQGNEQFF
. . TRBJ1-3 TRBV15 TGTGCCACCAGGAAGGTTGGAGCCGTCTCTGGAAACACCATATATTTT CATRKVGAVSGNTIYF